Listed below are T cell receptor beta chains from one sample, sequenced in a study of shared clonotypes between healthy human individuals. The table came from immunoSEQ multiplex PCR; TCRdb's copy has only in-frame clones and leaves some out. The sample consists of about 2.3 million clones, less than 95% of them appearing once. Specimen: naive CD4+ T cells from PBMCs. These receptor sequences come from a man between 18 and 29 years old in good health. Some clones in this sample may be carry-over from other donors' samples. CDR3s include the opening cysteine and the closing phenylalanine or tryptophan. Each record gives: J gene, V gene, D gene, CDR3 protein. A D gene is named only where the DNA matches it firmly.

j_call: TRBJ2-1; v_call: TRBV7-8; d_call: .; cdr3_aa: CASSYGTPINEQFF
j_call: TRBJ2-7; v_call: TRBV28; d_call: .; cdr3_aa: CASISSGLNSYEQYF
j_call: TRBJ1-5; v_call: TRBV6-1; d_call: .; cdr3_aa: CASKDIYNQPQHF
j_call: TRBJ2-1; v_call: TRBV19; d_call: .; cdr3_aa: CASSMGRGSYNEQFF
j_call: TRBJ2-5; v_call: TRBV14; d_call: TRBD2; cdr3_aa: CASSLRTSGRGSQETQYF
j_call: TRBJ2-3; v_call: TRBV19; d_call: .; cdr3_aa: CASRLLGWKGDTQYF
j_call: TRBJ1-5; v_call: TRBV28; d_call: .; cdr3_aa: CASSPSLNQPQHF
j_call: TRBJ2-7; v_call: TRBV5-1; d_call: .; cdr3_aa: CASSLRDGAYEQYF
j_call: TRBJ1-3; v_call: TRBV28; d_call: .; cdr3_aa: CASSPPLGATGNTIYF
j_call: TRBJ1-4; v_call: TRBV5-8; d_call: TRBD1; cdr3_aa: CASSVGTGQGAGEKLFF
j_call: TRBJ2-7; v_call: TRBV7-2; d_call: .; cdr3_aa: CASSPDRTSYEQYF
j_call: TRBJ2-7; v_call: TRBV2; d_call: .; cdr3_aa: CASSGTPPYEQYF
j_call: TRBJ1-5; v_call: TRBV28; d_call: .; cdr3_aa: CASSLAGAHQPQHF
j_call: TRBJ1-4; v_call: TRBV28; d_call: .; cdr3_aa: CASSLIRKEKLFF
j_call: TRBJ2-3; v_call: TRBV7-9; d_call: TRBD2; cdr3_aa: CASSLGAGGPTDTQYF
j_call: TRBJ1-1; v_call: TRBV11-2; d_call: .; cdr3_aa: CASSPTGERAEAFF
j_call: TRBJ1-3; v_call: TRBV5-1; d_call: TRBD1; cdr3_aa: CASSLTGDSGNTIYF
j_call: TRBJ1-4; v_call: TRBV5-1; d_call: TRBD1; cdr3_aa: CASSSVPGQGPLDYEKLFF
j_call: TRBJ2-5; v_call: TRBV7-9; d_call: .; cdr3_aa: CASSLTRVNETQYF
j_call: TRBJ1-5; v_call: TRBV28; d_call: .; cdr3_aa: CASSQNGQHIAVQPQHF